Below, 32 T cell receptor beta chains from the same sample are listed, as sequenced in a study of blood T cell repertoires in COVID-19 (dated by TCRdb to 2020 to 2022). The library relied on the immunoSEQ multiplex PCR assay. TCRdb obtained this table from immuneACCESS and retained in-frame rearrangements with V and J assigned. These tables miss some clones; where compared with another copy, unresolved V genes account for less than half of the shortfall, and the remainder is unexplained. The sample includes fewer than 250,000 clones, with around 76% observed a single time. The top ten clones comprise roughly 17% of the sample. The source material was PBMCs or T cells enriched from blood (not recorded which). Source of these receptors: a woman in her fifties or sixties with acute COVID-19.

For this clone: This same CDR3 is encoded by further DNA sequences in the sample. The chain employs TRBV11-2 and TRBJ2-6; D remains unclear. Deletions cut 0 bases from V and 0 bases from J, with 6 bases between. The CDR3 extends over 16 amino acids. Germline-derived CDR1 and CDR2 are SGHAT and FQNNGV. As DNA, the CDR3 is TGTGCCAGCAGCTTAGATCCGTACTCTGGGGCCAACGTCCTGACTTTC. Protein: CASSLDPYSGANVLTF.

This rearrangement joins TRBV10-2 to TRBJ1-6; 10 positions agree with TRBD1. The CDR3 length is 12 residues. V was pared by 9 bases and J by 10 bases, with 3 bases of the junction left unmatched. Germline-derived CDR1 and CDR2 are WSHSY and SAAADI. This CDR3 reads CASGTGESPLHF. In nucleotides, the CDR3 is TGCGCCAGTGGGACAGGGGAGTCACCCCTCCACTTT.

The chain carries TRBV28 and TRBJ2-7, with TRBD1 matching 9 bases. This CDR3 has 16 residues. The germline gives CDR1 MDHEN, CDR2 SYDVKM. Trimming cost V 4 bases and J 0 bases; bases outside gene matches: 7. This CDR3 reads CASSCFRDRDSYEQYV. CDR3 sequence (DNA): TGTGCCAGCAGTTGTTTCCGGGACAGGGACTCCTACGAGCAGTACGTC.

This clone has just one count. The chain uses TRBV10-3 and TRBJ1-1, with 8 bases lining up with TRBD1. With 0 bases clipped from V and 2 bases from J, the junction kept 11 bases outside the gene matches. Per the germline V gene, CDR1 is ENHRY and CDR2 is SYGVKD. The length of the CDR3 is 18 residues. CDR3 in DNA: TGTGCCATCAGTGAGTCTCGGCACAGGGGGACGGGTAACACTGAAGCTTTCTTT. Protein: CAISESRHRGTGNTEAFF.

V usage is TRBV5-1 and J usage is TRBJ2-1; 9 bases agree with TRBD1. This CDR3 has 13 amino acids. J gave up 6 bases and V 4 bases, and 2 bases lay outside the gene matches. Germline CDR1 is SGHRS and CDR2 is YFSETQ. Written as DNA, the CDR3 is TGCGCCAGCAGCGCGGGACAGGGCAATGAGCAGTTCTTC. Amino acids: CASSAGQGNEQFF.

This clone was seen only a few times. The CDR3, as DNA: TGTGCCAGAGTACTAATAATCTCCCAAGACGATCCCGGCGGCTACACCTTC. This gives the protein CARVLIISQDDPGGYTF. The V and J genes are TRBV2 and TRBJ1-2, with D unclear. Germline V CDR1 and CDR2: SNHLY, FYNNEI. The CDR3 has 17 amino acids. With 9 bases removed from V and 8 bases from J, the gap between germline ends came to 31 bases. Full variable domain (rest looked up from reference TRBV2 and TRBJ1-2): EPEVTQTPSHQVTQMGQEVILRCVPISNHLYFYWYRQILGQKVEFLVSFYNNEISEKSEIFDDQFSVERPDGSNFTLKIRSTKLEDSAMYFCARVLIISQDDPGGYTFGSGTRLTVV.

This sequence joins TRBV7-8 and TRBJ1-5; maybe TRBD1 (6 bases). The V gene lost 5 bases and the J gene lost 0 bases, with 17 bases spanning the gap. Germline CDR1 SGHVS, CDR2 FQNEAQ. This CDR3 region has 17 residues. In DNA form, the CDR3 reads TGTGCCAGCAGCCCCTGGAGACAGGATTTTAGCAATCAGCCCCAGCATTTT. Its protein product is CASSPWRQDFSNQPQHF. The complete variable domain, with remaining parts taken from reference TRBV7-8 and TRBJ1-5, reads GAGVSQSPRYKVAKRGQDVALRCDPISGHVSLFWYQQALGQGPEFLTYFQNEAQLDKSGLPSDRFFAERPEGSVSTLKIQRTQQEDSAVYLCASSPWRQDFSNQPQHFGDGTRLSIL.

The chain couples TRBV18 to TRBJ2-5, with 7 bases that match TRBD2. V shed 3 bases, J shed 5 bases, and the junction held 3 bases outside the gene matches. The CDR3 consists of 13 residues. The germline V gene encodes CDR1 KGHSH and CDR2 LQKENI. The CDR3 DNA reads as TGTGCCAGCTCACCCGGACTAGGGGAGACCCAGTACTTC. It encodes CASSPGLGETQYF.

The chain is built from TRBV18 and TRBJ1-2; the D is unclear. The CDR3 is 14 amino acids. Germline V CDR1 and CDR2: KGHSH, LQKENI. With 3 bases removed from V and 6 bases from J, the gap between germline ends came to 14 bases. The CDR3 protein is CASSPEAGGHGYTF. Written as DNA, the CDR3 is TGTGCCAGCTCACCCGAGGCAGGCGGGCATGGCTACACCTTC.

For this clone: The conserved closing phenylalanine or tryptophan is absent in this CDR3, likely reflecting a read error. The DNA is left out, because the CDR3 cannot be placed on it with certainty; the CDR3 is given as TCRdb lists it. This rearrangement joins TRBV5-1 to TRBJ1-6. The CDR3 length is 11 residues, termini included. CDR1 is SGHRS, CDR2 YFSETQ, per germline. The CDR3 sequence: CASSPWRGGVI.

J is TRBJ2-1 and V is TRBV7-8, with TRBD1 matching 7 bases. The germline gives CDR1 SGHVS, CDR2 FQNEAQ. This CDR3 comprises 15 residues. The trim removed 5 bases at V and 7 bases at J, leaving 11 bases unmatched. The CDR3 DNA sequence: TGTGCCAGCAGCCCCACCCGGGACAGTTTGAATGAGCAGTTCTTC. It translates to CASSPTRDSLNEQFF.

The rearrangement links TRBV2 to TRBJ2-5, with D maybe TRBD2 (6 bases). The germline CDR1 and CDR2 sequences are SNHLY and FYNNEI. The CDR3 has 13 residues. With 7 bases removed from V and 1 base from J, the gap between germline ends came to 10 bases. CDR3 region: CASTAGSQETQYF. The DNA of the CDR3 is TGTGCCAGCACGGCGGGGAGCCAAGAGACCCAGTACTTC.

The chain has TRBV11-2 and TRBJ1-2; the D is unclear. This CDR3 region has 15 residues. Germline V gene sequence: CDR1 SGHAT, CDR2 FQNNGV. Trimming pared 1 base from V and 2 bases from J, leaving 11 bases between. CDR3 protein: CASSLVSGFNYGYTF. Written as DNA, the CDR3 is TGTGCCAGCAGCTTAGTGTCAGGCTTCAACTATGGCTACACCTTC.

The V and J genes are TRBV5-6 and TRBJ1-1, with TRBD1 identical over 7 bases. In germline, CDR1 is SGHDT, CDR2 YYEEEE. The CDR3 runs to 13 residues. V was pared by 4 bases and J by 3 bases, with 3 bases of the junction left unmatched. CDR3 residues: CASSPGQDTEAFF. The CDR3 DNA sequence: TGTGCCAGCAGCCCCGGACAGGACACTGAAGCTTTCTTT.

The chain has TRBV4-3 and TRBJ2-2, with 7 bases fitting TRBD2. This CDR3 contains 15 residues. In germline, CDR1 is LGHNA, CDR2 YSLEER. V shed 2 bases and J 8 bases; nucleotides not matched to a gene: 8. As DNA, the CDR3 is TGCGCCAGCAGCCAACCAGCGGGGCCGGGTGGGGAGCTGTTTTTT. Translation: CASSQPAGPGGELFF.

The chain joins TRBV3-1 (or the pseudogene TRBV3-2) to TRBJ1-2, with D possibly matching TRBD1 (5 bases). Trimming removed 0 bases from V and 3 bases from J, with 17 bases in between. Germline lookup yields CDR1 LGHDT and CDR2 YNNKEL (reference sequence). This CDR3 is 17 amino acids long. The CDR3: CASSQDPFQGLYYGYTF. The DNA of the CDR3 is TGTGCCAGCAGCCAAGATCCTTTCCAGGGCTTGTACTATGGCTACACCTTC.

The V gene is TRBV19, the J gene TRBJ2-5, with 13 nucleotides matching TRBD2. The CDR3 is 16 residues long. Per germline, CDR1 LNHDA and CDR2 SQIVND (reference sequence). The V segment lost 6 bases and the J segment 0 bases; nucleotides outside the gene matches: 4. In nucleotides, the CDR3 is TGTGCCAGTAGCTCACTAGCGGGGGGGAACCAAGAGACCCAGTACTTC. This codes for CASSSLAGGNQETQYF. The variable domain in full, with the rest retrieved from reference TRBV19 and TRBJ2-5, is DGGITQSPKYLFRKEGQNVTLSCEQNLNHDAMYWYRQDPGQGLRLIYYSQIVNDFQKGDIAEGYSVSREKKESFPLTVTSAQKNPTAFYLCASSSLAGGNQETQYFGPGTRLLVL.

This chain joins TRBV11-2 and TRBJ1-2; TRBD1 matches 7 bases. Germline CDR1 is SGHAT and CDR2 is FQNNGV. The CDR3 runs to 17 residues. J lost 1 base, V lost 5 bases, and 13 bases had no gene match. CDR3 region: CASSPLKGQGVNYGYTF. In nucleotides, the CDR3 is TGTGCCAGCAGCCCTCTCAAGGGCCAGGGGGTTAACTATGGCTACACCTTC. The whole variable domain, filled in from reference TRBV11-2 and TRBJ1-2, reads EAGVAQSPRYKIIEKRQSVAFWCNPISGHATLYWYQQILGQGPKLLIQFQNNGVVDDSQLPKDRFSAERLKGVDSTLKIQPAKLEDSAVYLCASSPLKGQGVNYGYTFGSGTRLTVV.

The V call is TRBV5-6, the J call TRBJ1-2; D is possibly TRBD1 (5 bases). Per germline, CDR1 SGHDT and CDR2 YYEEEE. The CDR3 runs to 13 residues. The V and J ends lost 0 bases and 4 bases respectively, with 7 bases between them. In nucleotides, the CDR3 is TGTGCCAGCAGCTTGGGCGGGACCTATGGCTACACCTTC. As protein: CASSLGGTYGYTF.

The chain carries TRBV28 and TRBJ1-5; 7 bases agree with TRBD1. This CDR3 comprises 14 residues. Germline V gives CDR1 MDHEN, CDR2 SYDVKM. V shed 9 bases and J 0 bases; nucleotides not matched to a gene: 5. Here the CDR3 reads CASEGQNSNQPQHF. CDR3 in DNA: TGTGCCAGTGAGGGACAGAATAGCAATCAGCCCCAGCATTTT.

This chain uses TRBV5-1 with TRBJ1-1; 10 positions agree with TRBD1. Germline CDR1 is SGHRS and CDR2 is YFSETQ. J gave up 6 bases and V 2 bases, and 4 bases lay outside the gene matches. The CDR3 runs to 14 residues. This CDR3 reads CASSFGQGVAEAFF. The CDR3 DNA reads TGCGCCAGCAGCTTTGGACAGGGGGTGGCTGAAGCTTTCTTT.

The CDR3 nucleotides read TGTGCCAGCAGCTTGGGAGGGATCAACAGGGCTAGCAATCAGCCCCAGCATTTT. It encodes CASSLGGINRASNQPQHF. V gene TRBV5-6 combines with J gene TRBJ1-5; D may be TRBD1 (6 bases). The CDR3 spans 18 residues. Trimming pared 0 bases from V and 0 bases from J, leaving 16 bases between. Germline-derived CDR1 and CDR2 are SGHDT and YYEEEE. Looking up the rest from reference TRBV5-6 and TRBJ1-5 gives the full variable domain: DAGVTQSPTHLIKTRGQQVTLRCSPKSGHDTVSWYQQALGQGPQFIFQYYEEEERQRGNFPDRFSGHQFPNYSSELNVNALLLGDSALYLCASSLGGINRASNQPQHFGDGTRLSIL.

This clone was recorded at least ten times. V usage is TRBV7-8 and J usage is TRBJ2-3; the D gene is possibly TRBD1 (5 bases). This CDR3 spans 17 amino acids. Germline CDR1 reads SGHVS; CDR2 reads FQNEAQ. The germline V and J ends were trimmed by 4 bases and 6 bases, with 23 bases remaining between them. The CDR3 loop is CASSSFTDRGQLDTQYF. CDR3 nucleotide sequence: TGTGCCAGCAGCTCTTTCACAGACAGAGGCCAACTGGATACGCAGTATTTT.

For the CDR3, the DNA is TGTGCCAGCAGTTTCCAGGGGATCCCACGCGAGCAGTACGTC. It is translated as CASSFQGIPREQYV. The chain uses TRBV28 and TRBJ2-7; weak D call: TRBD1 (6 bases). V lost 3 bases and J 6 bases, leaving 15 bases between the germline ends. The CDR3 length is 14 residues. The germline CDR1 and CDR2 sequences are MDHEN and SYDVKM.

V is TRBV2 and J is TRBJ1-5; 8 bases align to TRBD1. There are 15 residues in the CDR3. With 5 bases clipped from V and 13 bases from J, the junction kept 16 bases outside the gene matches. Germline assignment: CDR1 SNHLY and CDR2 FYNNEI. The CDR3 loop is CASSQMVSGGQSQHF. The CDR3 nucleotides read TGTGCCAGCAGTCAGATGGTGTCAGGGGGCCAGTCTCAGCATTTT.

The chain joins TRBV11-2 to TRBJ2-7, with 7 bases aligning to TRBD1. CDR1 SGHAT and CDR2 FQNNGV come from the germline V gene. J lost 6 bases, V lost 8 bases, and 4 bases had no gene match. CDR3 length: 11 amino acids. This CDR3 reads CASGAGGEQYV. Written as DNA, the CDR3 is TGTGCCAGCGGGGCAGGGGGCGAGCAGTACGTC.

The chain employs TRBV2 and TRBJ1-5; no firm D call. This CDR3 is built from 13 residues. The V gene lost 7 bases and the J gene lost 1 base, with 8 bases spanning the gap. The germline gives CDR1 SNHLY, CDR2 FYNNEI. The CDR3 DNA follows: TGTGCCAGCACGGTAGAGAGCAATCAGCCCCAGCATTTT. Protein sequence: CASTVESNQPQHF.

This chain links TRBV3-1 (or the pseudogene TRBV3-2) with TRBJ2-1; D is ambiguous. V was clipped by 1 base and J by 4 bases, with 5 bases between them. CDR1 and CDR2 (germline): LGHDT, YNNKEL (reference sequence). The CDR3 is 13 amino acids. In DNA, the CDR3 is TGTGCCAGCAGCCAAGTACATTACAATGAGCAGTTCTTC. Its translation is CASSQVHYNEQFF.

J is TRBJ1-3 and V is TRBV6-5; D is perhaps TRBD1 (5 bases). Trimming pared 7 bases from V and 2 bases from J, leaving 12 bases between. The CDR3 contains 14 residues. From germline, CDR1 is MNHEY and CDR2 SVGAGI. The CDR3 DNA is TGTGCCAGCACCGGGGGGTTTACTGGAAACACCATATATTTT. This translates into CASTGGFTGNTIYF.

The chain carries TRBV5-5 and TRBJ2-7, with D possibly TRBD2 on 5 matching bases. Per germline, CDR1 SGHKS and CDR2 YYEKEE (reference sequence). This CDR3 is built from 14 residues. V gave up 8 bases and J gave up 0 bases, with 15 bases separating them. The CDR3 loop reads CASTNLAGSYEQYV. Written as DNA, the CDR3 is TGTGCCAGTACGAACCTGGCGGGCTCCTACGAGCAGTACGTC.

The chain has TRBV28 and TRBJ2-3; 9 nucleotides match TRBD2. The CDR3 sequence is 13 residues long. V lost 6 bases, J lost 10 bases, and 8 bases stayed unmatched. Germline V gene sequence: CDR1 MDHEN, CDR2 SYDVKM. The CDR3 region has the DNA TGTGCCAGCAGCCTCTTTCGCGGGGGGGCGCAGTATTTT. Its protein product is CASSLFRGGAQYF.

The V call is TRBV12-3 or TRBV12-4, the J call TRBJ1-4; D might be TRBD1 (6 bases). V gave up 4 bases and J gave up 13 bases, with 13 bases separating them. This CDR3 is 12 amino acids long. This CDR3 is CASSSGGRRLFF. The DNA of the CDR3 is TGTGCCAGCAGTTCGGGGGGCCGGAGACTGTTTTTT.